The rows below give T cell receptor beta chains drawn from one sample of a study of shared clonotypes between healthy human individuals. Profiling relied on immunoSEQ multiplex PCR, and the TCRdb table lists in-frame clones only, not all of them. The table records 400,000 to 600,000 clones, roughly 95% of them present only once. Sequences were obtained from naive CD4+ T cells sorted from blood. The receptor source for this set is a woman aged 30 to 39 in good health. CDR3s leave out the opening cysteine and the closing phenylalanine or tryptophan. Rows may omit the clone size; those that give it use once, few, many or a size class.

>NA|TRBJ1-2|TRBV18
ASSSRDRGYGYT
>NA|TRBJ2-2|TRBV7-9
ASSSGTTRRNTGELF
>NA|TRBJ2-1|TRBV19
ASSPQTSGGQF
>NA|TRBJ2-7|TRBV2
ASSEWAAYEQY
>NA|NA|TRBV5-6
ASRQSGNSYEQY
>few|TRBJ1-2|TRBV9
ASSVVDWAYGYT
>NA|TRBJ1-5|TRBV6-5
ASSISGRQPQH
>NA|NA|TRBV23-1
ASSPRDHYEQY
>NA|TRBJ1-1|TRBV5-4
ASSSGALAKAF
>NA|TRBJ2-1|TRBV29-1
SVDFRAGVSYNEQF
>NA|TRBJ2-3|TRBV4-2
ASSQGLAGRTDTQY
>once|TRBJ2-7|TRBV7-9
ASSLASEFDEQY
>NA|TRBJ1-4|TRBV4-1
ASSQGQVYEKLF
>NA|TRBJ2-4|TRBV28
ASSLSQLNIQY
>NA|TRBJ2-1|TRBV5-4
ASSSTSGSYNEQF
>NA|TRBJ1-3|TRBV29-1
SVEPAGNTIY
>NA|TRBJ2-3|TRBV9
ASSVAQGSTDTQY
>NA|TRBJ2-2|TRBV18
ASSPVGSANTGELF
>NA|TRBJ1-5|TRBV2
ASKTGREAPQH
>NA|TRBJ2-3|TRBV5-4
ASRIRGGQDTQY
>NA|TRBJ2-7|TRBV2
ASSEDSLSYEQY
>NA|TRBJ1-5|TRBV19
ASSIGARSNQPQH
>NA|TRBJ1-1|TRBV28
ASTGFNEAF
>NA|TRBJ2-2|TRBV27
ASSKTSWTGELF
>NA|TRBJ2-1|TRBV11-2
ASSLDSRTRNSYNEQF
>NA|TRBJ1-5|TRBV19
ASSIEGGAGQPQH
>NA|TRBJ1-2|TRBV7-8
ASSYGYGPRLYGYT
>NA|TRBJ1-1|TRBV28
ASSLLARVVEAF
>NA|TRBJ2-5|TRBV28
ASSLLGQETQY
>NA|TRBJ1-4|TRBV5-1
ASSFGTATNEKLF
>NA|TRBJ2-3|TRBV6-1
ASIGVSTDTQY
>NA|TRBJ1-2|TRBV28
ASSFSDYGYT
>NA|TRBJ1-5|TRBV6-1
ASRATGNNQPQH
>NA|TRBJ1-1|TRBV28
ASSDRVSTEAF
>NA|TRBJ2-1|TRBV28
ASRYRGNEQF
>NA|TRBJ2-1|TRBV7-3
ASSSLQSSYNEQF
>NA|TRBJ2-1|TRBV28
ASRGTSGRFFNEQF
>NA|TRBJ2-3|TRBV18
ASSPYSTSNTQY
>NA|TRBJ2-1|TRBV28
ASSLWRGAYNEQF
>NA|TRBJ2-7|TRBV29-1
SVARTGTGGYEQY
>NA|TRBJ2-3|TRBV7-7
ASSSDRDRTDTQY
>NA|TRBJ1-2|TRBV28
ASGRAGVGRDSNYGYT
>NA|TRBJ1-5|TRBV28
ASSPGTVDQPQH
>NA|TRBJ1-6|TRBV5-1
ASSPGIGESPLH
>NA|TRBJ2-5|TRBV7-9
ASSLSPGGRETQY
>few|TRBJ1-2|TRBV27
ASSLNGVSYGYT
>NA|TRBJ1-5|TRBV5-6
ASSWGTGANQPQH
>NA|TRBJ1-6|TRBV4-1
ASSLTGPWDSPLH
>NA|TRBJ1-2|TRBV28
ASSPPGQGLGYGYT
>NA|TRBJ2-7|TRBV5-5
ASRSPGQTLEQY
>NA|TRBJ2-1|TRBV11-2
ASKTRGVSRHEQF
>NA|TRBJ1-5|TRBV10-1
ASSESDVRPQH
>NA|TRBJ1-3|TRBV21-1
ASSKNRGHGNTIY
>NA|TRBJ2-5|TRBV5-1
ASSFNDHQETQY